The TCR beta chain described here comes from a study of OX40 agonist ivuxolimab in advanced cancers. About the research overall: Treatment of patients was with ivuxolimab, an agonistic anti-OX40 (CD134) antibody. A history of anti-PD-1, anti-PD-L1 or anti-CTLA-4 therapy was acceptable, and approximately 40% had some. Patients were approximately 80% male with ages roughly 20 to 85, mean about 65.

Notes on this clone: What it binds is not known.

Some clones are missing from TCRdb's copy, which holds only in-frame ones; the method was immunoSEQ multiplex PCR. This sample has 69,000 or so clones, with over 75% found just once. Study-wide results and limits: CD8+ T cells averaged more expanded clones than CD4+.

Here the sequenced sample was CD4+ or CD8+ T cells sorted from blood, taken in a trial of the OX40 agonist ivuxolimab. The TCR sequence derives from an adult with an advanced solid tumor such as melanoma, head and neck, liver or kidney cancer.

The CDR3 DNA reads TGTGCCAGTAGTAGCGGAGCGGCGGGCCAAGAGACCCAGTACTTC. Translation gives CASSSGAAGQETQYF. The chain combines TRBV19 with TRBJ2-5; TRBD2 might be the D (5 bases). The CDR3 is 15 residues long. The germline gives CDR1 LNHDA, CDR2 SQIVND (reference sequence). Trimming cost V 4 bases and J 1 base, with 13 bases left between them. Looking up the rest from reference TRBV19 and TRBJ2-5 gives the full variable domain: DGGITQSPKYLFRKEGQNVTLSCEQNLNHDAMYWYRQDPGQGLRLIYYSQIVNDFQKGDIAEGYSVSREKKESFPLTVTSAQKNPTAFYLCASSSGAAGQETQYFGPGTRLLVL.